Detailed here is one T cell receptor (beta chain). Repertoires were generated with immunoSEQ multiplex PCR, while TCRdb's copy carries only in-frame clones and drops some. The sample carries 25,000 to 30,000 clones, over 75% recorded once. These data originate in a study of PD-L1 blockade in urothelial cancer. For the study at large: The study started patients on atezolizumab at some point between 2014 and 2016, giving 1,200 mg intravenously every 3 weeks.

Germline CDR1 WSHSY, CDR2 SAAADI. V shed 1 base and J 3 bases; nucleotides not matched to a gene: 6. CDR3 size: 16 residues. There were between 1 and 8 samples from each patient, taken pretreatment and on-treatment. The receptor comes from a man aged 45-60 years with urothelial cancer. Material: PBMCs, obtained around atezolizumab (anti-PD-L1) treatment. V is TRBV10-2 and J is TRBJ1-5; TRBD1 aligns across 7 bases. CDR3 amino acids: CASSELSGGLNQPQHF. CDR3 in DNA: TGCGCCAGCAGTGAGTTGTCAGGGGGACTCAATCAGCCCCAGCATTTT.